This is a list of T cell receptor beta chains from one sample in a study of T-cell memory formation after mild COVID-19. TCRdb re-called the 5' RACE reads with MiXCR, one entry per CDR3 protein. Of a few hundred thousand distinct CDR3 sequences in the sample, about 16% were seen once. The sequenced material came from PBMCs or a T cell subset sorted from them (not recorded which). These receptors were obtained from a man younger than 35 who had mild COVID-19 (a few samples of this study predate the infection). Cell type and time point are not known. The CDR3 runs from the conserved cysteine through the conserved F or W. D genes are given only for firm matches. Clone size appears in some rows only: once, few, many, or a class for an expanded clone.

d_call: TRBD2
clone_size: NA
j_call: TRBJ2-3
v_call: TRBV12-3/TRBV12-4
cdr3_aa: CASRFSGRGTDTQYF
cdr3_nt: TGTGCCAGCAGGTTCAGCGGGAGAGGCACAGATACGCAGTATTTT

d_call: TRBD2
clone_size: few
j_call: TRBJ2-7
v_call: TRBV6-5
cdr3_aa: CASSYSVAGGYEQYF
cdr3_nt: TGTGCCAGCAGTTACTCGGTAGCGGGGGGTTACGAGCAGTACTTC

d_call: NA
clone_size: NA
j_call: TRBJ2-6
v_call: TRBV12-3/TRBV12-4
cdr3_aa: CASTKGLAGANVLTF
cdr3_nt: TGTGCCAGCACAAAAGGTCTGGCTGGGGCCAACGTCCTGACTTTC

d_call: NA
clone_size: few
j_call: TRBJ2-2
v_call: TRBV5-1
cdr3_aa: CASSPGENTGELFF
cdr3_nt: TGCGCCAGCAGTCCCGGGGAGAACACCGGGGAGCTGTTTTTT

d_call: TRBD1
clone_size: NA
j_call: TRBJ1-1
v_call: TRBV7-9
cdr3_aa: CASRQGVGTEAFF
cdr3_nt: TGTGCCAGCCGCCAGGGGGTTGGCACTGAAGCTTTCTTT

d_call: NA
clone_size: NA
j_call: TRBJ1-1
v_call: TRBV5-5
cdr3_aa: CASSRSFGDTEAFF
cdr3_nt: TGTGCCAGCAGCCGAAGTTTTGGGGACACTGAAGCTTTCTTT

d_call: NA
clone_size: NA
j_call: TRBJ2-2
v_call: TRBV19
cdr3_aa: CASTIPGVTGELFF
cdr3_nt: TGTGCCAGTACCATTCCAGGGGTTACCGGGGAGCTGTTTTTT

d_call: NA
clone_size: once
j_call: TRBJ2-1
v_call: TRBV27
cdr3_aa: CASSLGWNRAYNEQFF
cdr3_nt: TGTGCCAGCAGTTTGGGATGGAACAGAGCTTACAATGAGCAGTTCTTC

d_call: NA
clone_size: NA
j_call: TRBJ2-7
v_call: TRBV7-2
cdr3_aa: CASSLSRYSYEQYF
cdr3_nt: TGTGCCAGCAGCTTAAGCCGGTACTCCTACGAGCAGTACTTC

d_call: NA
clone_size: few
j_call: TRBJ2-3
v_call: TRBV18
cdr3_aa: CASSPPLADTQYF
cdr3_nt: TGTGCCAGCTCACCACCGCTAGCAGATACGCAGTATTTT

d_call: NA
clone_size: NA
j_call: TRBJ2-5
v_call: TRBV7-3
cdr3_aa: CASSLTRQETQYF
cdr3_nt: TGTGCCAGCAGCTTGACTAGACAAGAGACCCAGTACTTC

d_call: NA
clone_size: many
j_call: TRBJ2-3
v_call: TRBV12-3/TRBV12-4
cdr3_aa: CASSLGPLHTQYF
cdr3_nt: TGTGCCAGCAGTTTAGGTCCCTTACATACGCAGTATTTT

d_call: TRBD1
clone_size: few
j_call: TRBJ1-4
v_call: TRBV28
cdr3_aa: CASSLAGTGGLGNEKLFF
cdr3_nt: TGTGCCAGCAGTTTGGCGGGGACAGGGGGTCTCGGAAATGAAAAACTGTTTTTT